What follows are 32 T cell receptor beta chains derived from one specimen sequenced in a study of T cell changes during pregnancy in multiple sclerosis. Assay: immunoSEQ multiplex PCR; the TCRdb copy retains only in-frame clones and omits some. This table holds roughly 72,000 clones, around 92% found once. The sequencing here drew on peripheral blood, taken in the first trimester of pregnancy. All receptors come from a female donor in good health, enrolled as a control in a pregnancy study.

This chain joins TRBV7-2 and TRBJ2-7; D may be TRBD1 (5 bases). Germline V gives CDR1 SGHTA, CDR2 FQGNSA. The CDR3 extends over 14 amino acids. Trimming cost V 4 bases and J 0 bases, with 10 bases left between them. CDR3 coding DNA: TGTGCCAGCAGCTCCCAGGGAAGCTCCTACGAGCAGTACTTC. This translates into CASSSQGSSYEQYF.

The J gene is TRBJ2-5, the V gene TRBV7-2; tentatively, D is TRBD1 (5 bases). V dropped 5 bases and J dropped 3 bases, with 19 bases sitting between them. The germline gives CDR1 SGHTA, CDR2 FQGNSA. The CDR3 sequence is 16 residues long. CDR3 sequence (DNA): TGTGCCAGCAGCCCGTCGCCTCGAAGGGGCAAAGAGACCCAGTACTTC. The encoded protein is CASSPSPRRGKETQYF.

The chain is built from TRBV27 and TRBJ2-3; D might be TRBD1 (5 bases). CDR3 length: 18 amino acids. CDR1 and CDR2 (germline): MNHEY, SMNVEV (reference sequence). V shed 6 bases and J shed 0 bases, with 22 bases lying between them. Here the CDR3 DNA reads TGTGCCAGCAGCCGGCAAGGGGCCGTTCTTGGGAGCACAGATACGCAGTATTTT. Translating gives CASSRQGAVLGSTDTQYF.

This chain connects TRBV18 to TRBJ2-7, with 9 bases aligning to TRBD1. The V gene end was trimmed by 3 bases and the J gene end by 2 bases; junction bases not matched to a gene: 8. The CDR3 extends over 16 amino acids. Germline V lookup: CDR1 KGHSH, CDR2 LQKENI. CDR3 DNA: TGTGCCAGCTCACCGGGACTGACAGGGGGGACCTACGAGCAGTACTTC. Translation gives CASSPGLTGGTYEQYF.

Notes on this clone: Other DNA sequences in the same sample also yield this CDR3. The J gene is TRBJ1-5, the V gene TRBV18; weak D call: TRBD1 (6 bases). The CDR3 contains 15 residues. CDR1 is KGHSH, CDR2 LQKENI, per germline. V lost 0 bases to trimming and J lost 7 bases, with 13 bases between them. The CDR3 here is CASSPPSQGGQPQHF. In DNA form, the CDR3 reads TGTGCCAGCTCACCACCGAGCCAAGGGGGACAGCCCCAGCATTTT.

The chain has TRBV7-9 and TRBJ2-5, with a tentative D call TRBD2 (7 bases). The CDR3 length is 15 residues. The V and J ends lost 6 bases and 3 bases respectively, with 17 bases between them. Germline V lookup: CDR1 SEHNR, CDR2 FQNEAQ (reference sequence). The CDR3 loop reads CASSPYGGAEETQYF. The CDR3 bases are TGTGCCAGCAGTCCCTATGGGGGGGCTGAAGAGACCCAGTACTTC.

This rearrangement joins TRBV19 to TRBJ1-1, with TRBD1 matching 7 bases. Losses at the gene ends were 4 bases for V and 0 bases for J; bases not matched to a gene: 5. Germline lookup yields CDR1 LNHDA and CDR2 SQIVND (reference sequence). This CDR3 comprises 15 residues. The DNA for the CDR3 is TGTGCCAGTAGTACCGGGGACAGCCTGAACACTGAAGCTTTCTTT. Amino acids: CASSTGDSLNTEAFF.

CDR3 sequence: CATSANRGLDTEAFF. For the CDR3, the DNA is TGTGCCACCAGCGCAAACAGGGGATTGGACACTGAAGCTTTCTTT. The chain employs TRBV15 and TRBJ1-1; TRBD1 aligns across 7 bases. Germline lookup yields CDR1 LNHNV and CDR2 YYDKDF (reference sequence). V was pared by 5 bases and J by 3 bases, with 9 bases of the junction left unmatched. The CDR3 has 15 residues. The full variable domain, in which reference TRBV15 and TRBJ1-1 provide the parts outside the CDR3, is DAMVIQNPRYQVTQFGKPVTLSCSQTLNHNVMYWYQQKSSQAPKLLFHYYDKDFNNEADTPDNFQSRRPNTSFCFLDIRSPGLGDTAMYLCATSANRGLDTEAFFGQGTRLTVV.

The rearrangement joins TRBV5-1 to TRBJ2-7; D ambiguous. V lost 4 bases and J 2 bases, leaving 19 bases between the germline ends. Germline V CDR1 and CDR2: SGHRS, YFSETQ. The CDR3 is made up of 16 amino acids. DNA of the CDR3: TGCGCCAGCAGCCTTAACGGGTCCCCCCCGGCCTACGAGCAGTACTTC. Its translation: CASSLNGSPPAYEQYF.

The rearrangement links TRBV7-9 to TRBJ2-4; 11 positions agree with TRBD2. Trimming cost V 5 bases and J 10 bases; bases outside gene matches: 16. Looked up from germline, CDR1 is SEHNR and CDR2 is FQNEAQ (reference sequence). This CDR3 is 17 amino acids long. The CDR3, as DNA: TGTGCCAGCAGCCCGAATTTAGCGGGAGGGGTGGCGACGATTCAGTACTTC. This translates into CASSPNLAGGVATIQYF.

V gene TRBV6-1 combines with J gene TRBJ1-5, with TRBD1 matching 7 bases. The CDR3 covers 13 residues. CDR1 MNHNS and CDR2 SASEGT come from the germline V gene. V lost 8 bases, J lost 3 bases, and 4 bases stayed unmatched. The CDR3 DNA reads TGTGCCAGCCTCGACAGGGTCAATCAGCCCCAGCATTTT. Its translation: CASLDRVNQPQHF.

V is TRBV7-9 and J is TRBJ2-6; 10 positions agree with TRBD1. The J segment lost 3 bases and the V segment lost 9 bases, leaving 8 bases of the junction unmatched. This CDR3 region has 16 residues. CDR1 and CDR2 (germline): SEHNR, FQNEAQ (reference sequence). The CDR3 DNA sequence: TGTGCCAGGCCGGGACAGGGGATTGATGGGGCCAACGTCCTGACTTTC. This encodes CARPGQGIDGANVLTF.

The gene calls are TRBV28 and TRBJ2-7, with D hard to call. With 6 bases removed from V and 2 bases from J, the gap between germline ends came to 5 bases. The CDR3 is 11 residues long. From germline, CDR1 is MDHEN and CDR2 SYDVKM. This CDR3 is CASRSAYEQYF. CDR3 coding DNA: TGTGCCAGCAGGTCCGCCTACGAGCAGTACTTC.

The chain has TRBV7-2 and TRBJ1-1; tentative D call: TRBD1 (6 bases). Trimming shortened V by 4 bases and J by 1 base, and 7 bases separated the two germline ends. The V gene's germline CDR1 is SGHTA and CDR2 FQGNSA. There are 13 residues in the CDR3. The CDR3 is CASSSQGNTEAFF. The CDR3 coding sequence is TGTGCCAGCAGCTCACAGGGGAACACTGAAGCTTTCTTT.

The CDR3, as DNA: TGTGCCAGCAGTTTATCGGTAATGTGGGAGGACAGGAGAAGCTCCTACAATGAGCAGTTCTTC. This gives the protein CASSLSVMWEDRRSSYNEQFF. This chain uses TRBV27 with TRBJ2-1, with D tentatively TRBD1 (7 bases). V lost 0 bases and J 0 bases, leaving 24 bases between the germline ends. Germline V gives CDR1 MNHEY, CDR2 SMNVEV (reference sequence). The CDR3 runs to 21 residues.

V gene TRBV2 combines with J gene TRBJ2-7; TRBD1 matches at 7 bases. Unmatched junction bases numbered 17, after V lost 7 bases and J lost 5 bases. Germline V gene sequence: CDR1 SNHLY, CDR2 FYNNEI. The CDR3 is 16 amino acids. For the CDR3, the DNA is TGTGCCAGCAAGATCATCCGGGACAGTTCTGCCCACGAGCAGTACTTC. Its translation is CASKIIRDSSAHEQYF.

This chain links TRBV6-5 with TRBJ1-1; possible D gene TRBD1, 5 bases. Germline CDR1 MNHEY, CDR2 SVGAGI. The CDR3 is 14 amino acids. With 2 bases removed from V and 1 base from J, the gap between germline ends came to 8 bases. CDR3: CASSYTRANTEAFF. The CDR3 DNA reads TGTGCCAGCAGTTACACCAGGGCGAACACTGAAGCTTTCTTT.

The V gene is TRBV6-5, the J gene TRBJ2-7; 10 positions agree with TRBD2. Per the germline V gene, CDR1 is MNHEY and CDR2 is SVGAGI. CDR3 size: 15 residues. J was trimmed by 1 base and V by 8 bases; bases with no gene match: 8. CDR3 amino acids: CASRAAAGGSYEQYF. The CDR3 coding sequence is TGTGCCAGCCGAGCTGCAGCGGGGGGGTCCTACGAGCAGTACTTC.

The chain combines TRBV13 with TRBJ1-1, with unresolved D. V lost 1 base and J 1 base, leaving 16 bases between the germline ends. CDR1 is PRHDT and CDR2 is FYEKMQ in the germline V gene (reference sequence). The CDR3 loop spans 17 amino acids. CDR3 nucleotides: TGTGCCAGCAGCTTAGAGCGGCACGCCAGTTCGAACACTGAAGCTTTCTTT. Residues: CASSLERHASSNTEAFF.

The gene calls are TRBV7-8 and TRBJ1-5; weak D call: TRBD1 (6 bases). From germline, CDR1 is SGHVS and CDR2 FQNEAQ. The V end lost 2 bases, the J end lost 0 bases, and 17 bases lay between the germline ends. The CDR3 totals 18 residues. CDR3 in amino acids: CASSLKPNRDISNQPQHF. The CDR3 nucleotides read TGTGCCAGCAGCTTAAAGCCGAACAGGGACATTAGCAATCAGCCCCAGCATTTT.

The rearrangement links TRBV27 to TRBJ2-3, with TRBD2 matching 9 bases. This CDR3 region has 16 residues. The V gene end was trimmed by 0 bases and the J gene end by 2 bases; junction bases not matched to a gene: 3. Germline V gives CDR1 MNHEY, CDR2 SMNVEV (reference sequence). CDR3 coding DNA: TGTGCCAGCAGTTTATCTCCTAGCGGGGTCACAGATACGCAGTATTTT. Encoded protein: CASSLSPSGVTDTQYF.

A single count supports this clone. This chain connects TRBV9 to TRBJ1-2; 8 bases are shared with TRBD1. CDR3 length equals 15 residues. Unmatched junction bases numbered 2, after V lost 0 bases and J lost 1 base. Per germline, CDR1 SGDLS and CDR2 YYNGEE. The CDR3 region is CASSVGTGFNYGYTF. For the CDR3, the DNA is TGTGCCAGCAGCGTAGGGACAGGGTTTAACTATGGCTACACCTTC. The variable domain in full, with the rest retrieved from reference TRBV9 and TRBJ1-2, is DSGVTQTPKHLITATGQRVTLRCSPRSGDLSVYWYQQSLDQGLQFLIQYYNGEERAKGNILERFSAQQFPDLHSELNLSSLELGDSALYFCASSVGTGFNYGYTFGSGTRLTVV.

This clone was observed a single time. Here the CDR3 DNA reads TGCAGCGTTGGGGCTAGCGGTGAGAATGAGCAGTTCTTC. Translated: CSVGASGENEQFF. The chain combines TRBV29-1 with TRBJ2-1, with TRBD2 matching 7 bases. Germline assignment: CDR1 SQVTM and CDR2 ANQGSEA. V trimming: 4 bases; J trimming: 7 bases; junction bases outside the gene matches: 7. The CDR3 is made up of 13 amino acids.

The genes are TRBV5-6 and TRBJ2-7; D remains ambiguous. Trimming removed 1 base from V and 3 bases from J, with 11 bases in between. CDR3 length equals 14 residues. CDR1 SGHDT and CDR2 YYEEEE come from the germline V gene. CDR3 loop: CASSLMVSGYEQYF. The CDR3 DNA is TGTGCCAGCAGCTTGATGGTTAGTGGCTACGAGCAGTACTTC.

The rearrangement links TRBV18 to TRBJ2-2, with D possibly being TRBD1 (6 bases). This CDR3 comprises 15 residues. Between the trimmed V and J ends, which lost 0 bases and 1 base, there was a span of 6 bases. The germline CDR1 and CDR2 sequences are KGHSH and LQKENI. Written as DNA, the CDR3 is TGTGCCAGCTCACCACCGGGACAGAACACCGGGGAGCTGTTTTTT. It yields the protein CASSPPGQNTGELFF.

The chain is built from TRBV27 and TRBJ2-7; possible D gene TRBD2, 6 bases. Germline CDR1 and CDR2: MNHEY and SMNVEV (reference sequence). This CDR3 contains 15 residues. Trimming cost V 5 bases and J 4 bases, with 18 bases left between them. The CDR3 coding sequence is TGTGCCAGCAGTCCCGGGACTTCCCTACGGTACGAGCAGTACTTC. This gives the protein CASSPGTSLRYEQYF.

The chain joins TRBV15 to TRBJ1-1; D ambiguous. V was pared by 1 base and J by 12 bases, with 18 bases between. Per germline, CDR1 LNHNV and CDR2 YYDKDF (reference sequence). The CDR3 runs to 14 residues. CDR3 sequence reads: CATSRGSTLPGTFF. The CDR3 DNA reads TGTGCCACCAGCAGAGGGTCCACCCTCCCCGGGACTTTCTTT.

The chain uses TRBV5-1 and TRBJ2-7, with D perhaps matching TRBD2 (5 bases). The V end lost 3 bases, the J end lost 1 base, and 8 bases lay between the germline ends. Germline loops: CDR1 SGHRS, CDR2 YFSETQ. This CDR3 has 13 amino acids. The DNA for the CDR3 is TGCGCCAGCAGCTCCAGGACTTCCTACGAGCAGTACTTC. This gives the protein CASSSRTSYEQYF.

The chain uses TRBV5-1 and TRBJ1-2, with D possibly TRBD1 on 6 matching bases. This CDR3 is built from 13 residues. V lost 1 base, J lost 8 bases, and 12 bases lay in between. The germline V gene has CDR1 SGHRS and CDR2 YFSETQ. CDR3 amino acids: CASSLSTGFGYTF. The CDR3 coding sequence is TGCGCCAGCAGCTTGTCCACAGGGTTCGGCTACACCTTC.

This chain uses TRBV6-5 with TRBJ2-3, with 11 positions matching TRBD2. The CDR3 is 14 residues long. Germline CDR1 reads MNHEY; CDR2 reads SVGAGI. The junction had 4 bases not matched to a gene; V was cut back by 7 bases and J by 4 bases. The CDR3 DNA reads as TGTGCCAGCAATAGCGGGAGGGCCGCAGATACGCAGTATTTT. Amino acids: CASNSGRAADTQYF.

V usage is TRBV5-1 and J usage is TRBJ2-1; the D gene is possibly TRBD1 (5 bases). Germline V gene sequence: CDR1 SGHRS, CDR2 YFSETQ. CDR3 length: 16 residues. V gave up 0 bases and J gave up 8 bases, with 18 bases separating them. CDR3 DNA: TGCGCCAGCAGCTTGGGACAGTTATTGAGAGGCTATGAGCAGTTCTTC. Protein: CASSLGQLLRGYEQFF. The variable domain in full, with the rest retrieved from reference TRBV5-1 and TRBJ2-1, is KAGVTQTPRYLIKTRGQQVTLSCSPISGHRSVSWYQQTPGQGLQFLFEYFSETQRNKGNFPGRFSGRQFSNSRSEMNVSTLELGDSALYLCASSLGQLLRGYEQFFGPGTRLTVL.

CDR3: CASSFGLAGGNEQFF. The CDR3 region has the DNA TGTGCCAGCAGCTTTGGACTAGCGGGAGGAAACGAGCAGTTCTTC. V usage is TRBV7-2 and J usage is TRBJ2-1; 14 bases agree with TRBD2. V was clipped by 3 bases and J by 10 bases; unmatched bases: 5. CDR1 is SGHTA and CDR2 is FQGNSA in the germline V gene. CDR3 size: 15 residues.